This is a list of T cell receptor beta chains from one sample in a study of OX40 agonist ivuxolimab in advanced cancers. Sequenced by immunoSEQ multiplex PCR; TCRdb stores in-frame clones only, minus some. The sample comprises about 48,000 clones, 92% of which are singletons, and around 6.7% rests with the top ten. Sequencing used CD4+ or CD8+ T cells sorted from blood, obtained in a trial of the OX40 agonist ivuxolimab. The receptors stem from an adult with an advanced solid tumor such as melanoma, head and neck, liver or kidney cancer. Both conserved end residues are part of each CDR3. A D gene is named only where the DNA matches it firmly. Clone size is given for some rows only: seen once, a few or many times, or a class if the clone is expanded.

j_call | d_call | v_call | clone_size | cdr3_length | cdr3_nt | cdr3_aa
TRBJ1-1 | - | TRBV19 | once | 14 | TGTGCCAGTAGTATAAGAACGGGTTTCAATGAAGCTTTCTTT | CASSIRTGFNEAFF
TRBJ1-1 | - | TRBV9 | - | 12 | TGTGCCAGCAGCCACGTCGAAACTGAAGCTTTCTTT | CASSHVETEAFF
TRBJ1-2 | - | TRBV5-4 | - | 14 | TGTGCCAGCAGCTCTACCACAGGGTTGCATGGCTACACCTTC | CASSSTTGLHGYTF
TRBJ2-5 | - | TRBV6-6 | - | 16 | TGTGCCAGCAACCAATCCCCAGCGGTGTACCAAGAGACCCAGTACTTC | CASNQSPAVYQETQYF
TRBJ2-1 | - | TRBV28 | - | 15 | TGTGCCAGCAGTTTATCTGGGACTTACTACAATGAGCAGTTCTTC | CASSLSGTYYNEQFF
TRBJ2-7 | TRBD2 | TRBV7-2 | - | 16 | TGTGCCAGCAGCTTCGGCCGGGGCGGGGGTGCCTACGAGCAGTACTTC | CASSFGRGGGAYEQYF
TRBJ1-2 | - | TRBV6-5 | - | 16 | TGTGCCAGCAGTTACTCGATCGAAGGGGCGACCTATGGCTACACCTTC | CASSYSIEGATYGYTF
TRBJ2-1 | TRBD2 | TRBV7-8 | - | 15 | TGTGCCAGCAGCTTAATCCGTGGGGGGGACAATGAGCAGTTCTTC | CASSLIRGGDNEQFF
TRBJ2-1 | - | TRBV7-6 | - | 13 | TGTGCCAGCAGTTTTTCGGGGGCAAGTGAGCAGTTCTTC | CASSFSGASEQFF
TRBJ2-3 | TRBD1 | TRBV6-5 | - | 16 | TGTGCCAGCAGTTACCTCCGGGACAGGGGTACAGATACGCAGTATTTT | CASSYLRDRGTDTQYF
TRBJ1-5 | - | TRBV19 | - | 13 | TGTGCCAGTAGTAAGGTTGGAAATCAGCCCCAGCATTTT | CASSKVGNQPQHF
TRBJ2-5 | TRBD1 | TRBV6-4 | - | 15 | TGTGCCAGCAGCCCGACTCAGGGGGAAGTAGAGACCCAGTACTTC | CASSPTQGEVETQYF
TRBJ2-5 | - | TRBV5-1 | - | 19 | TGCGCCAGCAGCTTGGATTACTCACAAGCAGTAGGGATCAGAGAGACCCAGTACTTC | CASSLDYSQAVGIRETQYF
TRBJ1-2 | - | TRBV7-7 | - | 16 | TGTGCTAGCACCGAAAATCGGACCACCCTAAACTATGGCTACACCTTC | CASTENRTTLNYGYTF
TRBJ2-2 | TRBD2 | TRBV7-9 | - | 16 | TGTGCCAGCAGCTTAGCTTCTAGCGGAAACACCGGGGAGCTGTTTTTT | CASSLASSGNTGELFF
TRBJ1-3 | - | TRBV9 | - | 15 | TGTGCCAGCAGCCTAAGCGGGGCCCCTGGAAACACCATATATTTT | CASSLSGAPGNTIYF
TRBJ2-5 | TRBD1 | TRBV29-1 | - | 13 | TGCAGCGTTGATGGGACAGTGGTAGAGACCCAGTACTTC | CSVDGTVVETQYF
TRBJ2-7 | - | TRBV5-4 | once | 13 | TGTGCCAGCAGCCTGGACCGCTCCTACGAGCAGTACTTC | CASSLDRSYEQYF
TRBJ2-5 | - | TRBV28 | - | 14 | TGTGCCAGCAGTGACCGGGACGGGAAAGAGACCCAGTACTTC | CASSDRDGKETQYF
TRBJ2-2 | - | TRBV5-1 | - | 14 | TGCGCCAGCAGCTTGGACAGATACACCGGGGAGCTGTTTTTT | CASSLDRYTGELFF
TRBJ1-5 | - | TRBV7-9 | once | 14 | TGTGCCAGCCAAGTCGAGGGCAGTAATCAGCCCCAGCATTTT | CASQVEGSNQPQHF
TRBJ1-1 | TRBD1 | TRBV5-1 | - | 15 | TGCGCCAGCAGCTCGACAGGGGGGCCTAACACTGAAGCTTTCTTT | CASSSTGGPNTEAFF
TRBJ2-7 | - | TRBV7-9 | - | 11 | TGTGCCAGCAGCTTTGACGAAGAGCAGTACTTC | CASSFDEEQYF
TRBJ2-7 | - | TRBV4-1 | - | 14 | TGCGCCAGCAGCCAAGTGGCAGGGCTTGAGGAGCAGTACTTC | CASSQVAGLEEQYF
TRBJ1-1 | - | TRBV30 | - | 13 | TGTGCCTGGAGTCTAGGACGGAACACTGAAGCTTTCTTT | CAWSLGRNTEAFF
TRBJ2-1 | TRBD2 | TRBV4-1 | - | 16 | TGCGCCAGCAGCCAAGTCACTAGCGGGGGGGACAATGAGCAGTTCTTC | CASSQVTSGGDNEQFF
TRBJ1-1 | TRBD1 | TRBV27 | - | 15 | TGTGCCAGCAGTCCGAGACAGGGTGTCGACACTGAAGCTTTCTTT | CASSPRQGVDTEAFF
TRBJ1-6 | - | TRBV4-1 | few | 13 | TGCGCCAGCAGCCGGGAAGTGGATCCACCCCTCCACTTT | CASSREVDPPLHF